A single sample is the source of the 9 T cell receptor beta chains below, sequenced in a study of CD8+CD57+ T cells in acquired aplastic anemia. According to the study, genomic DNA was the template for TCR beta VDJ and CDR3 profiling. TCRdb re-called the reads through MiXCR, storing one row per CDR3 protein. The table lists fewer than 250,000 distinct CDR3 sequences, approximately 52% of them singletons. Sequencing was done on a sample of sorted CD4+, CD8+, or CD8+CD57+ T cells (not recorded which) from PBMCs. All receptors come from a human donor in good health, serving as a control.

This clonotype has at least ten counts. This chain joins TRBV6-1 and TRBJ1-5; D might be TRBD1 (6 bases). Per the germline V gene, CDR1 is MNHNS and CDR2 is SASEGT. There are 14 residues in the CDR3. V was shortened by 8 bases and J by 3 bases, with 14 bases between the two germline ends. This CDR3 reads CASGTGPYNQPQHF. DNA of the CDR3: TGTGCCAGCGGAACAGGGCCCTACAATCAGCCCCAGCATTTT.

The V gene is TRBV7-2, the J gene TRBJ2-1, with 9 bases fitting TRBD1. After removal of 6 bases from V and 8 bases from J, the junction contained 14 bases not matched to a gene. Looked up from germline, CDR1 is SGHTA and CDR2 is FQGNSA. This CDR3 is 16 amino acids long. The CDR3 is CASRSVSGTGSDEQFF. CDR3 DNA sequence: TGTGCCAGCAGGTCCGTTTCCGGGACAGGGAGCGATGAGCAGTTCTTC.

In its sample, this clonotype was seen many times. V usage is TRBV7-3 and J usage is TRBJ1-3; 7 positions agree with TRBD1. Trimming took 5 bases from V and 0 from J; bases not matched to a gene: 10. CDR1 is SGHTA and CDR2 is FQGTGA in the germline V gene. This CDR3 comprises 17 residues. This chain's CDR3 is CASSPQGGSLSGNTIYF. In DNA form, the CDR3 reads TGTGCCAGCAGCCCCCAGGGGGGCAGCCTCTCTGGAAACACCATATATTTT. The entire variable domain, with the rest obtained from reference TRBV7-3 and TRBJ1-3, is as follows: GAGVSQTPSNKVTEKGKYVELRCDPISGHTALYWYRQSLGQGPEFLIYFQGTGAADDSGLPNDRFFAVRPEGSVSTLKIQRTERGDSAVYLCASSPQGGSLSGNTIYFGEGSWLTVV.

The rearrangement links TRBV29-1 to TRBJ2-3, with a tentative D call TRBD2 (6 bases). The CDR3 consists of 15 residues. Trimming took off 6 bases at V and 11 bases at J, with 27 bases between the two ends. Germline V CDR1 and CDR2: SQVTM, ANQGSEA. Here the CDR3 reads CSVGRGGSSYNEQYF. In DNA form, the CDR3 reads TGCAGCGTAGGGCGGGGTGGAAGCTCCTACAATGAGCAGTATTTT.

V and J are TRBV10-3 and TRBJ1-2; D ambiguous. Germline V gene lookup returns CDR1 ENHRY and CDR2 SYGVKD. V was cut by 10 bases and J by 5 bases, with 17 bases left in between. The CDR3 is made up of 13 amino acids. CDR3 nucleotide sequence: TGTGCCACCAAAATAGACACTGAATATGGCTACACCTTC. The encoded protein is CATKIDTEYGYTF.

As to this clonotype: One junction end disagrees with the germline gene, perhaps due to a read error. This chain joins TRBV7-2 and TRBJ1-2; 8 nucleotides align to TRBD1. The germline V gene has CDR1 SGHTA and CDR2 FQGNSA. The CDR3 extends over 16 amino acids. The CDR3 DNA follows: TGTGCCAGCACCAAAATATCTACAGGGGGTACCTATGGCTACGCCTTC. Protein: CASTKISTGGTYGYAF.

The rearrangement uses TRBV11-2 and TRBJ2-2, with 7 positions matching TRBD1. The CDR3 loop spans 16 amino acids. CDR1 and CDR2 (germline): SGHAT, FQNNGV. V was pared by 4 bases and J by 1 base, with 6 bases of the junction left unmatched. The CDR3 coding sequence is TGTGCCAGCAGCTCGATCCGGGACAGGAACACCGGGGAGCTGTTTTTT. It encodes CASSSIRDRNTGELFF.

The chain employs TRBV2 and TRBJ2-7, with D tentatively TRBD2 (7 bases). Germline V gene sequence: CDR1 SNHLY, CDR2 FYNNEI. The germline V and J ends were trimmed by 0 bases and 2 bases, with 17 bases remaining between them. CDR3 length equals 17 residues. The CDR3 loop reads CASSEAKGAGATYEQYF. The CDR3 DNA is TGTGCCAGCAGTGAAGCGAAAGGGGCGGGGGCGACCTACGAGCAGTACTTC.

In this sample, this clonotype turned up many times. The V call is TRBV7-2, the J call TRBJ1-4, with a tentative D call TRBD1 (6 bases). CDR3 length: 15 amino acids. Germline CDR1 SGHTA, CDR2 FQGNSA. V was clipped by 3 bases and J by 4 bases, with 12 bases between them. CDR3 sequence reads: CASSFQRGGNEKLFF. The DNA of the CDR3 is TGTGCCAGCAGCTTCCAGAGGGGGGGTAATGAAAAACTGTTTTTT.